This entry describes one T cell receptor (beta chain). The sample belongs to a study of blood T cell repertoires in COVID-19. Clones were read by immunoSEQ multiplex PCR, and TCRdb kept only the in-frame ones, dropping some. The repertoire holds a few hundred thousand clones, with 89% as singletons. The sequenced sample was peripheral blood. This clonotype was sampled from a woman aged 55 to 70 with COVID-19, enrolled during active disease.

CDR3 in amino acids: CASSPGDSTDTQYF. The CDR3 nucleotides read TGTGCCAGCAGTCCAGGGGACAGCACAGATACGCAGTATTTT. The chain recombines TRBV6-5 with TRBJ2-3; possibly TRBD1 for D (6 bases). CDR1 MNHEY and CDR2 SVGAGI come from the germline V gene. This CDR3 spans 14 amino acids. V dropped 5 bases and J dropped 0 bases, with 9 bases sitting between them.